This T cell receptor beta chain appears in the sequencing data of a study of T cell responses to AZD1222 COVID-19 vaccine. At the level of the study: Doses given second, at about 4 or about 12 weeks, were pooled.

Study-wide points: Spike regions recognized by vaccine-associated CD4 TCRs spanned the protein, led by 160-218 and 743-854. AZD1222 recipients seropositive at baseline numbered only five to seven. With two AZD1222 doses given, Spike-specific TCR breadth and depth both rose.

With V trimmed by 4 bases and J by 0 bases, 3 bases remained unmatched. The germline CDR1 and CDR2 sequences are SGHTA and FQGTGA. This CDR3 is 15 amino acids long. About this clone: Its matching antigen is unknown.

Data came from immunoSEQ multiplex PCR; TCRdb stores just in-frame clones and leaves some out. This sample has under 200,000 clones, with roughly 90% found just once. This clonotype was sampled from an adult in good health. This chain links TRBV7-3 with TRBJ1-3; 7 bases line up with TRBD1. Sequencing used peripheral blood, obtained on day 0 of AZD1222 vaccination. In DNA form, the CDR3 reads TGTGCCAGCAGCTCCGGGACAGTCTCTGGAAACACCATATATTTT. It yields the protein CASSSGTVSGNTIYF.